The clone carrying this TCR beta chain was seen a single time. No antigen is known for it. The data are from a study of a mutant IDH1 vaccine in newly diagnosed glioma. This CDR3 region has 16 residues. Only in-frame clones appear in the TCRdb table, and some are missing; sequencing was by immunoSEQ multiplex PCR. The table lists approximately 60,000 clones, 80% to 85% of them singletons. Time point noted: week 47, end of study. Each vaccine dose was 300 ug of mutant IDH1 20-mer peptide, with topical imiquimod. The sequence was collected from a man younger than 40 with glioma. This sequence joins TRBV1 and TRBJ2-3; the D call of TRBD2 is as the table states it, not checked on the DNA. TRBV1 is a listed pseudogene. The sample in question was PBMCs, obtained from a glioma patient whose treatment included an IDH1 peptide vaccine. CDR3 bases: TGCACCAGCAGCCAGCCCTTCACGGGGAGCACAGATACGCAGTATTTT. This sequence encodes CTSSQPFTGSTDTQYF.